A single sample gave rise to the 9 T cell receptor beta chains below, sequenced in a study of blood T cell repertoires in COVID-19. TCRdb's copy holds only in-frame clones and misses some; the assay was immunoSEQ multiplex PCR. Of over 400,000 clones in the sample, 70% to 90% were seen once. The sequenced sample was peripheral blood. The source is a human donor in a cohort sampled during active COVID-19.

The chain has TRBV10-1 and TRBJ1-3; D is uncertain. V dropped 4 bases and J dropped 0 bases, with 10 bases sitting between them. Per germline, CDR1 WNHNN and CDR2 SYGVQD (reference sequence). This CDR3 contains 15 residues. The CDR3 reads CASSAQLSSGNTIYF. In DNA, the CDR3 is TGCGCCAGCAGTGCACAGCTGAGCTCTGGAAACACCATATATTTT.

This chain joins TRBV5-6 and TRBJ2-7; 10 bases fit TRBD2. CDR1 is SGHDT and CDR2 is YYEEEE in the germline V gene. V dropped 4 bases and J dropped 6; count of bases not matched to a gene: 10. This CDR3 has 15 amino acids. The CDR3 region has the DNA TGTGCCAGCAGCCATAGGAGCGGGAGGGTAGGCGAGCAGTACTTC. This codes for CASSHRSGRVGEQYF.

This clone came up a few times. The V gene is TRBV3-1 (or the pseudogene TRBV3-2), the J gene TRBJ2-2; possibly TRBD2 for D (6 bases). The CDR3 is made up of 11 amino acids. V lost 11 bases and J lost 9, with 13 bases in between. From germline, CDR1 is LGHDT and CDR2 YNNKEL (reference sequence). CDR3 protein: CAAGLWRELFF. CDR3 nucleotide sequence: TGTGCCGCGGGGCTTTGGAGGGAGCTGTTTTTT.

J is TRBJ1-1 and V is TRBV2; 7 nucleotides align to TRBD1. The germline CDR1 and CDR2 sequences are SNHLY and FYNNEI. V shed 6 bases, J shed 2 bases, and the junction held 6 bases outside the gene matches. The CDR3 spans 14 residues. Written as DNA, the CDR3 is TGTGCCAGCAGGGGGGACAGCGAAAACACTGAAGCTTTCTTT. This codes for CASRGDSENTEAFF.

V and J are TRBV6-4 and TRBJ1-2, with 7 positions matching TRBD1. V shed 6 bases and J 9 bases; nucleotides not matched to a gene: 10. The CDR3 has 13 residues. CDR1 and CDR2 (germline): MRHNA, SNTAGT. CDR3 region: CASSATGAISYTF. CDR3 sequence (DNA): TGTGCCAGCAGCGCCACAGGGGCTATTAGCTACACCTTC.

The CDR3 DNA reads TGCGCCAGCAGCTGGGGGACAGGATATTACAATGAGCAGTTCTTC. Residues: CASSWGTGYYNEQFF. The chain combines TRBV5-1 with TRBJ2-1; TRBD1 matches at 8 bases. Germline lookup yields CDR1 SGHRS and CDR2 YFSETQ. V lost 3 bases, J lost 4 bases, and 6 bases stayed unmatched. This CDR3 is 15 amino acids long. Full variable domain (missing parts from reference TRBV5-1 and TRBJ2-1): KAGVTQTPRYLIKTRGQQVTLSCSPISGHRSVSWYQQTPGQGLQFLFEYFSETQRNKGNFPGRFSGRQFSNSRSEMNVSTLELGDSALYLCASSWGTGYYNEQFFGPGTRLTVL.

This chain's CDR3 is CATSESGGSSYEQYF. CDR3 coding DNA: TGTGCCACCAGTGAGTCGGGCGGGAGTTCCTACGAGCAGTACTTC. The V and J genes are TRBV24-1 and TRBJ2-7; 7 bases align to TRBD2. In germline, CDR1 is KGHDR, CDR2 SFDVKD. After removal of 4 bases from V and 1 base from J, the junction contained 6 bases not matched to a gene. The CDR3 is 15 residues long.

This clone was seen a few times. The chain joins TRBV6-5 to TRBJ2-7; 7 positions agree with TRBD2. Looked up from germline, CDR1 is MNHEY and CDR2 is SVGAGI. The CDR3 runs 13 residues. Losses at the gene ends were 3 bases for V and 5 bases for J; bases not matched to a gene: 4. CDR3 bases: TGTGCCAGCAGTTATGACGGGACTAACGAGCAGTACTTC. Residues: CASSYDGTNEQYF.

The chain combines TRBV6-2 or TRBV6-3 with TRBJ2-1, with TRBD1 matching 9 bases. This CDR3 is built from 15 residues. The V gene's germline CDR1 is MNHEY and CDR2 SVGEGT. With V trimmed by 5 bases and J by 9 bases, 11 bases remained unmatched. CDR3 in DNA: TGTGCCAGCAGTCGAGGACAGGGGTCGAAAAGTGAGCAGTTCTTC. Translating it yields CASSRGQGSKSEQFF.